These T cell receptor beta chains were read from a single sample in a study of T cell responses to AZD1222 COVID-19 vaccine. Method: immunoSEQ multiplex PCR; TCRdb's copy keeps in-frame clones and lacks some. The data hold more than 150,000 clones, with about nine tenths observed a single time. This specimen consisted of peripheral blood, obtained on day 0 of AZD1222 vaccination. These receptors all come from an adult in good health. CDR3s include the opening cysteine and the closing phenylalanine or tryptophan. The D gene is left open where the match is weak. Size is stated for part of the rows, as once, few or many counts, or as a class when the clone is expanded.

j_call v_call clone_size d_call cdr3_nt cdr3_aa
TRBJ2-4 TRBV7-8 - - TGTGCCAGCAGCCGAGGCGGAAAACTCAAAAACATTCAGTACTTC CASSRGGKLKNIQYF
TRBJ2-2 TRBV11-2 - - TGTGCCAGCAGCTTTTGGGGGGAGAACACCGGGGAGCTGTTTTTT CASSFWGENTGELFF
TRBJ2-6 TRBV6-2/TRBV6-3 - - TGTGCCAGCAGTTCACAACAGAAAGGAGGAGTCTCTGGGGCCAACGTCCTGACTTTC CASSSQQKGGVSGANVLTF
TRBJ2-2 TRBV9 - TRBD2 TGTGCCAGCAGCGCCCGAACGATACTAGCGCAAGCGAACACCGGGGAGCTGTTTTTT CASSARTILAQANTGELFF
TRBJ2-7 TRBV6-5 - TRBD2 TGTGCCAGCAGTTACAAGGTAGCGGGGGACGAGCAGTACTTC CASSYKVAGDEQYF
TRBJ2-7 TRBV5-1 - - TGCGCCAGCAGCTTGGACACCGCTATGAACGAGCAGTACTTC CASSLDTAMNEQYF
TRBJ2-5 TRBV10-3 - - TGTGCCATCAGCGGTGGGGGATCTCAAGAGACCCAGTACTTC CAISGGGSQETQYF
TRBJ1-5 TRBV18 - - TGTGCCAGCTCACCTGGCGGGGGAAGCAATCAGCCCCAGCATTTT CASSPGGGSNQPQHF
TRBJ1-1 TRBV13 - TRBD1 TGTGCCAGCAGCTTATTACAGGGGTCTTCCACTGAAGCTTTCTTT CASSLLQGSSTEAFF
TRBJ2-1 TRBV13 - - TGTGCCAGCAGCTTAAGGCAGGAGCAGTTCTTC CASSLRQEQFF
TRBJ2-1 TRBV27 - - TGTGCCAGCAGTTTAGCCCTGAGGGGTTCCGGGGTGGTCAATGAGCAGTTCTTC CASSLALRGSGVVNEQFF
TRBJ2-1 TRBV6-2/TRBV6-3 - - TGTGCCAGCAGCTCACTCGCCCAGGGGGACTTCTACAATGAGCAGTTCTTC CASSSLAQGDFYNEQFF
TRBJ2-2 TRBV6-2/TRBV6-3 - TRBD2 TGTGCCAGCAGTTACCGGAGACTAGCTGGGGAGCTGTTTTTT CASSYRRLAGELFF
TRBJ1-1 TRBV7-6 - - TGTGCCAGCAGCGCCTGGTCGGGCGCTGAAGCTTTCTTT CASSAWSGAEAFF
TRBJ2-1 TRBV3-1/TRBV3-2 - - TGTGCCAGCAGCCGCCTTAAGGGGGACTCGAGAAATGAGCAGTTCTTC CASSRLKGDSRNEQFF
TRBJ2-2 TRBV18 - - TGTGCCAGCTCACCAGAATACGGGACCGGGGAGCTGTTTTTT CASSPEYGTGELFF
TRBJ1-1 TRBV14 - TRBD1 TGTGCCAGCAGGATGACAGGGGACTCTGGGAACACTGAAGCTTTCTTT CASRMTGDSGNTEAFF
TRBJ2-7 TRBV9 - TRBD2 TGTGCCAGCAGCGTAGGTCCGGGAGGGAGTACCTACGAGCAGTACTTC CASSVGPGGSTYEQYF
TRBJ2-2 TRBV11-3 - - TGTGCCAGCAGCTTAGGAAGAGCCGGGGAGCTGTTTTTT CASSLGRAGELFF
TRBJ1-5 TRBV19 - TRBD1 TGTGCCAGTAGTTCAAGGGACAGGGGATCCAATCAGCCCCAGCATTTT CASSSRDRGSNQPQHF
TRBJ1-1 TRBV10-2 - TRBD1 TGCGCCAGCAAATTACAGGGGGTCGAGACTGAAGCTTTCTTT CASKLQGVETEAFF
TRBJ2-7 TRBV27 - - TGTGCCAGCAGTCCCTCCAAAACGACAGATTACGAGCAGTACTTC CASSPSKTTDYEQYF
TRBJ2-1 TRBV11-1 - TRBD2 TGTGCCAGCAGCCGCCGGACTAGCGGGCGGGATGAGCAGTTCTTC CASSRRTSGRDEQFF
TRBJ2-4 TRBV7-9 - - TGTGCCAGCAGCATGGTGGACATTCAGTACTTC CASSMVDIQYF
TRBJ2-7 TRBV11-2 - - TGTGCCAGCAGCTTCTGGGAAGACTACGAGCAGTACTTC CASSFWEDYEQYF
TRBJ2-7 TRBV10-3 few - TGTGCCATCAGTGGACACGATGGGTTGAGCTACGAGCAGTACTTC CAISGHDGLSYEQYF
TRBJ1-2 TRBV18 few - TGTGCCAGCTCACGAAACACAGATGGGGGCTACACCTTC CASSRNTDGGYTF
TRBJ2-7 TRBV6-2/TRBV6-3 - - TGTGCCAGCAGTTACGGTGACAGCTCAACCTACGAGCAGTACTTC CASSYGDSSTYEQYF
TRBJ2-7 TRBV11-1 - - TGTGCCAGCAGCTTAAATGCAGGGGCCAGCTCCTACGAGCAGTACTTC CASSLNAGASSYEQYF
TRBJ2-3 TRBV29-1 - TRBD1 TGCAGCGGAACCGGGACAGGGGCAGATACGCAGTATTTT CSGTGTGADTQYF
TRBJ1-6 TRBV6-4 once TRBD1 TGTGCCAGCAGTGCCTTAGACAGGGGGTCGACCCTCCACTTT CASSALDRGSTLHF
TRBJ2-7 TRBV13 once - TGTGCCAGCAGCTTAGTTCGATGGGACTCCGCTACGACGTACGAGCAGTACTTC CASSLVRWDSATTYEQYF
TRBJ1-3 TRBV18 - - TGTGCCAGCTCACCGGATCCAGGGTCCGAGGAAAACACCATATATTTT CASSPDPGSEENTIYF
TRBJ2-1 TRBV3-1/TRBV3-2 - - TGTGCCAGCAGCCAAATGGCGGCTGAGCAGTTCTTC CASSQMAAEQFF
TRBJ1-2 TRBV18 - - TGTGCCAGCTCACCGGACGGGAACTATGGCTACACCTTC CASSPDGNYGYTF
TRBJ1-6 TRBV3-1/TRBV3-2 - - TGTGCCAGCACGGGAGACAGTTCAGTGGGTACTAATTCACCCCTCCACTTT CASTGDSSVGTNSPLHF
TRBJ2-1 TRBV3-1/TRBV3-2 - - TGTGCCAGCAGCCACTCCGTCGGTAATGAGCAGTTCTTC CASSHSVGNEQFF
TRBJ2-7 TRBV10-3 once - TGTGCCATCAGTGAGTCCGGCGGTGGGGGCTACGAGCAGTACTTC CAISESGGGGYEQYF
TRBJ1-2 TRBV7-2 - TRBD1 TGTGCCAGCAGCCTAACAGGGGGCGCCGACTATGGCTACACCTTC CASSLTGGADYGYTF
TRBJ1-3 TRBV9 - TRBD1 TGTGCCAGCAGCGTAGAGGGGGACAGTGGAAACACCATATATTTT CASSVEGDSGNTIYF
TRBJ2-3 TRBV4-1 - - TGCGCCAGCAGCCAAGAGTTTATCGCTAGCTCCTTCACAGATACGCAGTATTTT CASSQEFIASSFTDTQYF
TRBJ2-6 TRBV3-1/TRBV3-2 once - TGTGCCAGCAGCCTCTCACAGGTCTCTGGGGCCAACGTCCTGACTTTC CASSLSQVSGANVLTF
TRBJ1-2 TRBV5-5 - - TGTGCCAGCAGCTTGGACTTTCTATGGGCGGGTGGCTACACCTTC CASSLDFLWAGGYTF
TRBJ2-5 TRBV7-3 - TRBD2 TGTGCCAGCAGCCGCGGGGGGGGCGGGGAGACCCAGTACTTC CASSRGGGGETQYF
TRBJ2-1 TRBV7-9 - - TGTGCCAGCAGCTCGGCTGGGGGGGACAAGGTTTACAATGAGCAGTTCTTC CASSSAGGDKVYNEQFF
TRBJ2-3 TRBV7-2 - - TGTGCCAGCAGCTTGGTAGGGGGGCGAAACACAGATACGCAGTATTTT CASSLVGGRNTDTQYF
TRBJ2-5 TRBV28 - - TGTGCCAGCACATATGGGGGGGCTAACCAAGAGACCCAGTACTTC CASTYGGANQETQYF
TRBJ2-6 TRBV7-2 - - TGTGCCAGCAGCTTAGGGAAAACTGGGGCCAACGTCCTGACTTTC CASSLGKTGANVLTF
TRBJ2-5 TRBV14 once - TGTGCCAGCAGCCACGGTGAGACCCAGTACTTC CASSHGETQYF
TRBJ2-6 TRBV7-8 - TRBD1 TGTGCCAGCAGCCTCGCCGGGACAGGGGGCTCTGGGGCCAACGTCCTGACTTTC CASSLAGTGGSGANVLTF